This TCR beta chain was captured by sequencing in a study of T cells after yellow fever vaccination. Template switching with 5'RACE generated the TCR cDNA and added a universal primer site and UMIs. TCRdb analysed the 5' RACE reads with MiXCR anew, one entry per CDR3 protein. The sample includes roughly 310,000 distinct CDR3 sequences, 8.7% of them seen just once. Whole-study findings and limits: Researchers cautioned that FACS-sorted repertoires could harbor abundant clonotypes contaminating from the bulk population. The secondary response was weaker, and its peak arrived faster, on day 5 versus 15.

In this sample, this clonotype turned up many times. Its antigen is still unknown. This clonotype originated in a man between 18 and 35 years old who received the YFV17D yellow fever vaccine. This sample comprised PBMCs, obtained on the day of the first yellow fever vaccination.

The CDR3 coding sequence is TGTGCCAGCAGCTCGACAGGCTCCTACAATGAGCAGTTCTTC. Its protein is CASSSTGSYNEQFF. J is TRBJ2-1 and V is TRBV7-3; perhaps TRBD1 as D (6 bases). Germline V gene sequence: CDR1 SGHTA, CDR2 FQGTGA. Between the trimmed V and J ends, which lost 4 bases and 0 bases, there was a span of 7 bases. The CDR3 is made up of 14 amino acids. Complete variable domain (other parts from reference TRBV7-3 and TRBJ2-1): GAGVSQTPSNKVTEKGKYVELRCDPISGHTALYWYRQSLGQGPEFLIYFQGTGAADDSGLPNDRFFAVRPEGSVSTLKIQRTERGDSAVYLCASSSTGSYNEQFFGPGTRLTVL.